This section outlines one TCR beta chain sequence together with its context. Use of 60 Vbeta and 13 Jbeta primers characterized the PCR. Clones were sequenced by immunoSEQ multiplex PCR, and TCRdb holds only the in-frame ones, with some missing. This table holds under 150,000 clones, roughly 10% found once. Germline-derived CDR1 and CDR2 are SGHTS and YDEGEE. The CDR3 is 13 residues long. V was shortened by 1 base and J by 4 bases, with 9 bases between the two germline ends. The entry originates in a study of cytomegalovirus exposure and HLA in healthy donors. The sequencing sample was made of PBMCs. J is TRBJ2-7 and V is TRBV5-8; unclear D gene. This sequence originates from a male donor in good health and CMV-seronegative. DNA for the CDR3: TGTGCCAGCAGCTTGTTCAGTCAATACGAGCAGTACTTC. It yields the protein CASSLFSQYEQYF.